This T cell receptor beta chain originates from a study of blood T cells in healthy people across ages. Peripheral blood was drawn, ten milliliters per donor. The V gene end was trimmed by 5 bases and the J gene end by 3 bases; junction bases not matched to a gene: 3. The CDR3 contains 14 residues. Germline V lookup: CDR1 SGHTA, CDR2 FQGNSA. It was with a sample-barcoded 5' primer and a J-beta primer mix that a second PCR of roughly 6 to 12 cycles was run. TCRdb used MiXCR to reprocess the 5' RACE reads, holding one entry per CDR3 protein. The table shows around 850,000 distinct CDR3 sequences, with 35% to 40% occurring only once. This clonotype was counted between two and nine times.

Sequencing input: blood. The rearrangement joins TRBV7-2 to TRBJ2-1; 8 bases are shared with TRBD1. This clonotype was sampled from a young man in good health. The CDR3 loop reads CASSKTGDYNEQFF. The CDR3 DNA sequence: TGTGCCAGCAGCAAGACAGGGGACTACAATGAGCAGTTCTTC.